This T cell receptor (beta chain) originates from a study of CD8+CD57+ T cells in acquired aplastic anemia. The study, taken as a whole, reports: Both patients and controls carried the same twenty-nine CD8+ CDR3 sequences.

Sequenced patients had shown CD8+CD57+ cell expansion by flow cytometry. Diagnosis of severe acquired aplastic anemia applied to all patients. No therapy was given to patients before blood sampling. This clonotype was recorded many times. Its antigen is unknown. Profiling of TCR beta VDJ combinations and CDR3 sequences used genomic DNA as template. Using its own MiXCR run on the reads, TCRdb lists one record per CDR3 protein. The data hold 450,000 to 600,000 distinct CDR3 sequences, with over 25% observed a single time. CDR3 length: 16 residues. The germline V gene has CDR1 KGHDR and CDR2 SFDVKD. After removal of 3 bases from V and 4 bases from J, the junction contained 8 bases not matched to a gene.

The chain has TRBV24-1 and TRBJ2-3; 8 bases line up with TRBD2. This receptor was taken from a human donor with aplastic anemia. The sequenced sample consisted of sorted CD4+, CD8+, or CD8+CD57+ T cells (not recorded which) from PBMCs. The CDR3 DNA is TGTGCCACCAGTGATCCGAGCGGGAGTTGGTCAGATACGCAGTATTTT. This translates into CATSDPSGSWSDTQYF.